This T cell receptor beta chain was sequenced for a study of graft-versus-host responses after intestinal transplantation. The table came from immunoSEQ multiplex PCR; TCRdb's copy has only in-frame clones and leaves some out. This table holds around 100,000 clones, just under 95% found once. Comment on this clone: Its specificity is unknown.

CDR3 length: 16 amino acids. Losses at the gene ends were 4 bases for V and 0 bases for J; bases not matched to a gene: 5. CDR1 and CDR2 from the germline V gene are MNHEY and SVGAGI. The chain couples TRBV6-5 to TRBJ2-1, with TRBD2 matching 8 bases. The source material was unstimulated CD8+ T cells sorted from spleen or lymph node cells, sampled before transplant. The receptor comes from a human donor who was the organ donor for an intestinal transplant. As DNA, the CDR3 is TGTGCCAGCAGTTCCCTTCTAGCGGGCTCCTACAATGAGCAGTTCTTC. Amino acid sequence: CASSSLLAGSYNEQFF.